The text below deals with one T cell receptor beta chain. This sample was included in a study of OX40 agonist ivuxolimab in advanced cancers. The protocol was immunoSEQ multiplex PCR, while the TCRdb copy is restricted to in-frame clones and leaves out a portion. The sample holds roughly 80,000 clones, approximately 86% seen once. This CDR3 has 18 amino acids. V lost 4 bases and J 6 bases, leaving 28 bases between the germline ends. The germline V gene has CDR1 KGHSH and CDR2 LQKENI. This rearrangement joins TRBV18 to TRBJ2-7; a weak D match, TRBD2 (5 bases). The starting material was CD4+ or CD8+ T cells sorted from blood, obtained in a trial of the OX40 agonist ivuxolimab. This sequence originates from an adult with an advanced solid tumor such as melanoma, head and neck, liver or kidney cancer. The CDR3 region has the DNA TGTGCCAGCTCACAACTTAGACCTGGACTCCACAAGCCTCTCGAGCAGTACTTC. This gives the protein CASSQLRPGLHKPLEQYF.